The 28 T cell receptor beta chains presented below share a single source sample, sequenced in a study of blood T cell dynamics during melanoma immunotherapy. Indicated time point: week 3, after first cycle of checkpoint inhibitor. TCRdb keeps only in-frame clones here, not all; method: immunoSEQ multiplex PCR. This sample has 7,900 or so clones; 85% to 90% occur once, and the top ten carry roughly 2.5%. The source was blood, collected from a patient treated with checkpoint blockade. The receptors derive from a human donor with melanoma.

The chain joins TRBV29-1 to TRBJ1-5; D is possibly TRBD1 (5 bases). Germline values: CDR1 SQVTM, CDR2 ANQGSEA. The germline V and J ends were trimmed by 4 bases and 3 bases, with 7 bases remaining between them. The CDR3 runs 12 residues. CDR3 DNA sequence: TGCAGCGTTGGACAGCTCAATCAGCCCCAGCATTTT. It is translated as CSVGQLNQPQHF.

This clone turned up a few times. This chain joins TRBV7-9 and TRBJ1-6, with a tentative D call TRBD1 (6 bases). V was pared by 5 bases and J by 5 bases, with 10 bases between. Germline CDR1 SEHNR, CDR2 FQNEAQ (reference sequence). This CDR3 is 14 amino acids long. CDR3 sequence reads: CASSLTGNNSPLHF. The CDR3 DNA is TGTGCCAGCAGCCTAACAGGGAATAATTCACCCCTCCACTTT. The variable domain in full, with the rest retrieved from reference TRBV7-9 and TRBJ1-6, is DTGVSQNPRHKITKRGQNVTFRCDPISEHNRLYWYRQTLGQGPEFLTYFQNEAQLEKSRLLSDRFSAERPKGSFSTLEIQRTEQGDSAMYLCASSLTGNNSPLHFGNGTRLTVT.

This clone was counted between two and nine times. The chain carries TRBV4-3 and TRBJ2-7; TRBD1 might be the D (5 bases). There are 14 residues in the CDR3. CDR1 is LGHNA and CDR2 is YSLEER in the germline V gene. V was trimmed by 0 bases and J by 1 base, leaving 7 bases between them. The CDR3 spells CASSQEYRSYEQYF. The CDR3 DNA follows: TGCGCCAGCAGCCAAGAATACAGGTCCTACGAGCAGTACTTC.

J is TRBJ1-1 and V is TRBV5-8; possible D gene TRBD1, 6 bases. CDR3 length: 12 amino acids. The germline CDR1 and CDR2 sequences are SGHTS and YDEGEE. V dropped 4 bases and J dropped 8 bases, with 12 bases sitting between them. CDR3 sequence: CASSPQGWEAFF. The CDR3 region has the DNA TGTGCCAGCAGCCCACAGGGATGGGAAGCTTTCTTT.

The CDR3 nucleotides read TGTGCCAGCTCAGGGACAGGGGGATATGGCTACACCTTC. This translates into CASSGTGGYGYTF. The V and J genes are TRBV18 and TRBJ1-2; 11 nucleotides line up with TRBD1. This CDR3 comprises 13 residues. Trimming took 5 bases from V and 5 from J; bases not matched to a gene: 1. CDR1 and CDR2 (germline): KGHSH, LQKENI.

The chain has TRBV2 and TRBJ2-7; TRBD2 aligns across 8 bases. Looked up from germline, CDR1 is SNHLY and CDR2 is FYNNEI. V shed 7 bases and J 1 base; nucleotides not matched to a gene: 6. This CDR3 comprises 14 residues. The CDR3 sequence: CASKVAGNSYEQYF. In DNA form, the CDR3 reads TGTGCCAGCAAGGTAGCGGGGAATTCCTACGAGCAGTACTTC.

This rearrangement joins TRBV18 to TRBJ1-4, with 8 positions matching TRBD1. Per germline, CDR1 KGHSH and CDR2 LQKENI. This CDR3 is 14 amino acids long. V lost 4 bases, J lost 7 bases, and 5 bases stayed unmatched. The CDR3 sequence: CASSQQGGAEKLFF. In DNA form, the CDR3 reads TGTGCCAGCTCACAACAGGGGGGGGCTGAAAAACTGTTTTTT.

The rearrangement links TRBV11-2 to TRBJ2-1; 10 bases line up with TRBD2. The CDR3 is 17 amino acids. The germline gives CDR1 SGHAT, CDR2 FQNNGV. V was pared by 1 base and J by 4 bases, with 7 bases of the junction left unmatched. The CDR3 DNA reads TGTGCCAGCAGCTTAGGCCAACTAGCGGGGCAGTACAATGAGCAGTTCTTC. Residues: CASSLGQLAGQYNEQFF.

V usage is TRBV7-9 and J usage is TRBJ1-1; D ambiguous. Deletions cut 6 bases from V and 0 bases from J, with 11 bases between. CDR1 and CDR2 (germline): SEHNR, FQNEAQ (reference sequence). The length of the CDR3 is 14 residues. The CDR3 loop is CASSREALNTEAFF. CDR3 in DNA: TGTGCCAGCAGTCGCGAGGCTTTGAACACTGAAGCTTTCTTT.

The chain employs TRBV11-2 and TRBJ1-5; unclear D gene. Trimming stripped 2 bases from V and 0 bases from J, with 2 bases between. The CDR3 is 13 residues long. CDR1 is SGHAT, CDR2 FQNNGV, per germline. This CDR3 reads CASSLYSNQPQHF. For the CDR3, the DNA is TGTGCCAGCAGCTTATATAGCAATCAGCCCCAGCATTTT.

The chain joins TRBV5-4 to TRBJ1-5; weak D call: TRBD1 (6 bases). Trimming shortened V by 3 bases and J by 4 bases, and 14 bases separated the two germline ends. This CDR3 spans 15 amino acids. Germline-derived CDR1 and CDR2 are SGHNT and YYREEE (reference sequence). In DNA form, the CDR3 reads TGTGCCAGCAGCTCCGACGGACAGAGGAATCAGCCCCAGCATTTT. Translation gives CASSSDGQRNQPQHF.

This sequence joins TRBV6-5 and TRBJ1-2, with D unclear. Germline-derived CDR1 and CDR2 are MNHEY and SVGAGI. This CDR3 spans 12 amino acids. V lost 8 bases to trimming and J lost 8 bases, with 15 bases between them. The chain's CDR3 is CASGMGYLGYTF. The CDR3 nucleotides read TGTGCCAGCGGAATGGGGTATCTCGGCTACACCTTC.

V and J are TRBV18 and TRBJ1-3, with no clear D. CDR1 is KGHSH and CDR2 is LQKENI in the germline V gene. V lost 6 bases, J lost 0 bases, and 12 bases lay in between. The CDR3 spans 15 residues. CDR3 loop: CASSPGLLSGNTIYF. DNA for the CDR3: TGTGCCAGCTCCCCCGGACTTCTCTCTGGAAACACCATATATTTT.

The V gene is TRBV27, the J gene TRBJ1-2; D gene ambiguous. This CDR3 region has 14 residues. Germline V gene data show CDR1 as MNHEY and CDR2 as SMNVEV (reference sequence). Trimming pared 3 bases from V and 4 bases from J, leaving 12 bases between. Here the CDR3 reads CASSFSSASYGYTF. CDR3 sequence (DNA): TGTGCCAGCAGTTTCAGCTCAGCCAGCTATGGCTACACCTTC.

The chain is built from TRBV6-1 and TRBJ1-3; D not certain. V was clipped by 0 bases and J by 4 bases, with 16 bases between them. CDR1 is MNHNS, CDR2 SASEGT, per germline. The CDR3 extends over 17 amino acids. CDR3 region: CASSEAPRGVRGNTIYF. DNA for the CDR3: TGTGCCAGCAGTGAAGCGCCCCGGGGAGTGAGGGGAAACACCATATATTTT.

J is TRBJ2-7 and V is TRBV4-1; D gene ambiguous. Germline-derived CDR1 and CDR2 are MGHRA and YSYEKL. CDR3 length: 15 residues. V was trimmed by 0 bases and J by 2 bases, leaving 11 bases between them. CDR3 in DNA: TGCGCCAGCAGCCAAGATCGTAGCACAGCCTACGAGCAGTACTTC. This codes for CASSQDRSTAYEQYF.

The V gene is TRBV27, the J gene TRBJ1-2; D remains unclear. The CDR3 runs to 14 residues. Looked up from germline, CDR1 is MNHEY and CDR2 is SMNVEV (reference sequence). V lost 4 bases to trimming and J lost 0 bases, with 9 bases between them. The CDR3 loop is CASSSAVSNYGYTF. Here the CDR3 DNA reads TGTGCCAGCAGTTCGGCGGTATCTAACTATGGCTACACCTTC.

Written as DNA, the CDR3 is TGTGCCAGCAGTGTGGAGGACAGCTCCCCCTATGGCTACACCTTC. This codes for CASSVEDSSPYGYTF. The chain has TRBV6-1 and TRBJ1-2; the D gene is possibly TRBD1 (6 bases). Germline V gene sequence: CDR1 MNHNS, CDR2 SASEGT. Trimming took 4 bases from V and 4 from J, leaving 16 bases between them. The CDR3 has 15 amino acids.

There are a few counts of this clone. V gene TRBV6-6 combines with J gene TRBJ1-5; D is unresolved. The CDR3 spans 15 residues. CDR1 and CDR2 (germline): MNHNY, SVGAGI (reference sequence). V was pared by 6 bases and J by 1 base, with 13 bases between. The chain's CDR3 is CASSIQDPSNQPQHF. The CDR3, as DNA: TGTGCCAGCAGCATTCAGGACCCGAGCAATCAGCCCCAGCATTTT.

This clone has only a few counts. V gene TRBV28 combines with J gene TRBJ1-2, with TRBD1 as a possible D gene (5 bases). The CDR3 runs 14 residues. Trimming left V 2 bases short and J 8 bases short, with 15 bases between. The germline V gene encodes CDR1 MDHEN and CDR2 SYDVKM. The CDR3 loop is CASSLTQAPGGYTF. The CDR3 nucleotides read TGTGCCAGCAGTTTAACACAGGCGCCTGGGGGCTACACCTTC.

This chain's CDR3 is CASSSQGSNEKLFF. The CDR3 DNA reads as TGCGCCAGCAGCTCCCAGGGGTCTAATGAAAAACTGTTTTTT. The chain uses TRBV5-1 and TRBJ1-4; D might be TRBD1 (6 bases). The ends were cut back, 3 bases at V and 3 bases at J, with 9 bases in the middle. Germline V lookup: CDR1 SGHRS, CDR2 YFSETQ. This CDR3 is 14 amino acids long.

The gene calls are TRBV30 and TRBJ1-2; TRBD1 is a possible D gene (6 bases). The CDR3 consists of 13 residues. Germline V CDR1 and CDR2: GTSNPN, SVGIG (reference sequence). V was pared by 3 bases and J by 1 base, with 9 bases between. The DNA of the CDR3 is TGTGCCTGGAGGACAGGAGATAACTATGGCTACACCTTC. It is translated as CAWRTGDNYGYTF.

The rearrangement joins TRBV19 to TRBJ1-1; D is unresolved. CDR1 is LNHDA, CDR2 SQIVND, per germline (reference sequence). There are 13 residues in the CDR3. The V end lost 1 base, the J end lost 2 bases, and 5 bases lay between the germline ends. CDR3 protein: CASSIVLNTEAFF. CDR3 DNA sequence: TGTGCCAGTAGTATAGTCCTAAACACTGAAGCTTTCTTT.

CDR3 sequence reads: CASSEWEGTQQYF. DNA of the CDR3: TGTGCCAGCAGTGAATGGGAAGGTACGCAGCAGTACTTC. The chain recombines TRBV6-1 with TRBJ2-7; no clear D gene. Germline V CDR1 and CDR2: MNHNS, SASEGT. The CDR3 loop spans 13 amino acids. V shed 2 bases and J shed 8 bases, with 13 bases lying between them.

The CDR3 loop is CASSVGPGTSGNYEQYF. As DNA, the CDR3 is TGTGCCAGCAGCGTTGGGCCTGGGACTAGCGGGAACTACGAGCAGTACTTC. The chain is built from TRBV9 and TRBJ2-7; the match to TRBD2 covers 13 bases. Trimming at V came to 2 bases and at J to 3 bases, leaving 8 bases not matched to a gene. The germline V gene encodes CDR1 SGDLS and CDR2 YYNGEE. This CDR3 region has 17 residues.

The chain employs TRBV5-6 and TRBJ1-6; 10 nucleotides align to TRBD1. J was trimmed by 4 bases and V by 4 bases; bases with no gene match: 8. The CDR3 runs to 17 residues. Looked up from germline, CDR1 is SGHDT and CDR2 is YYEEEE. This chain's CDR3 is CASSPSDRGFYNSPLHF. CDR3 nucleotides: TGTGCCAGCAGCCCCTCGGACAGGGGGTTTTATAATTCACCCCTCCACTTT.

The gene calls are TRBV5-6 and TRBJ2-7; perhaps TRBD1 as D (6 bases). This CDR3 contains 16 residues. Trimming left V 0 bases short and J 0 bases short, with 13 bases between. In germline, CDR1 is SGHDT, CDR2 YYEEEE. The CDR3 DNA reads as TGTGCCAGCAGCTTGGATGCGACAGGTCTCTCCTACGAGCAGTACTTC. It codes for CASSLDATGLSYEQYF.

The rearrangement links TRBV7-2 to TRBJ1-6; D call uncertain. The V end was cut by 1 base, the J end by 7 bases, with 8 bases between. The CDR3 totals 14 residues. CDR1 is SGHTA and CDR2 is FQGNSA in the germline V gene. CDR3 amino acids: CASSLGATNSPLHF. The DNA of the CDR3 is TGTGCCAGCAGCTTAGGGGCGACAAATTCACCCCTCCACTTT.